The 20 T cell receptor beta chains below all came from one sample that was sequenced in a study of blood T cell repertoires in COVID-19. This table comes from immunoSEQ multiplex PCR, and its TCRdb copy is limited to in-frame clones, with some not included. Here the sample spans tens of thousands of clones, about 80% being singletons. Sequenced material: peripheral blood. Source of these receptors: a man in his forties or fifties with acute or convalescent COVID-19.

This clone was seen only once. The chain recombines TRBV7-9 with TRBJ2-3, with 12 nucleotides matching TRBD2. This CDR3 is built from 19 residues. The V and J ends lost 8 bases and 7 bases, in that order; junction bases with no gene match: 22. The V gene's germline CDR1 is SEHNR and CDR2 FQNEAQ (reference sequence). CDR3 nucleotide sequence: TGTGCCAGCTGGGGAGTGGTAGTCGGGCTAGCGGGGGGGCGAAATACGCAGTATTTT. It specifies CASWGVVVGLAGGRNTQYF.

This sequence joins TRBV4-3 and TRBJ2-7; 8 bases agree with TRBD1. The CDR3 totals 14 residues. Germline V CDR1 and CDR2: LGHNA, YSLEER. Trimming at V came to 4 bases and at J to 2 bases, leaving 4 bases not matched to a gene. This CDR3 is CASSRDRGPYEQYF. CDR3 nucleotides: TGCGCCAGCAGCCGAGACAGGGGTCCCTACGAGCAGTACTTC.

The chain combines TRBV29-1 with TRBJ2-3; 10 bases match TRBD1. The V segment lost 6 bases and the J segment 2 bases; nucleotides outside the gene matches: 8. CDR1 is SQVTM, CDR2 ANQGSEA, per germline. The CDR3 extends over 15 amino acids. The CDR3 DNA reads TGCAGCGTGGTCCAGACAGGGGGCAACACAGATACGCAGTATTTT. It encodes CSVVQTGGNTDTQYF.

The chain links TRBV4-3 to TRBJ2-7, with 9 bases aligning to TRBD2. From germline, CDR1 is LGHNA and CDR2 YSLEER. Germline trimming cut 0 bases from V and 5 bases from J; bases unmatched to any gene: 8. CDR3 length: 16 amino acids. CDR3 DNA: TGCGCCAGCAGCCAAGAAGCTAGCGGGACATCCCACGAGCAGTACTTC. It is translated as CASSQEASGTSHEQYF.

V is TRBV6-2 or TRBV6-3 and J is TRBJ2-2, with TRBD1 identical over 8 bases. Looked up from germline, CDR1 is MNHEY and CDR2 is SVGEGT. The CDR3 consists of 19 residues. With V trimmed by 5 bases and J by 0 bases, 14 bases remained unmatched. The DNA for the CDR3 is TGTGCCAGCAGTAAGCCGGGACAGGTCAGTTTCGCGAACACCGGGGAGCTGTTTTTT. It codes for CASSKPGQVSFANTGELFF.

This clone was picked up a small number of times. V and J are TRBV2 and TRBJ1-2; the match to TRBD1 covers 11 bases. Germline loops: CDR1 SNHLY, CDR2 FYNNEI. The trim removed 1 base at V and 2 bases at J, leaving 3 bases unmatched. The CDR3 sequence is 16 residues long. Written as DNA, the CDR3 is TGTGCCAGCAGTGAAGAGGGGACAGGGGGAAACTATGGCTACACCTTC. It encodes CASSEEGTGGNYGYTF.

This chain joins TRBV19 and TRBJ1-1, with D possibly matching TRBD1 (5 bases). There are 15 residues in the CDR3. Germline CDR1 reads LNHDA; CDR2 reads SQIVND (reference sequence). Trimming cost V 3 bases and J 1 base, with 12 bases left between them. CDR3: CASSIKGQGNTEAFF. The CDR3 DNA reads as TGTGCCAGTAGTATTAAGGGGCAGGGGAACACTGAAGCTTTCTTT.

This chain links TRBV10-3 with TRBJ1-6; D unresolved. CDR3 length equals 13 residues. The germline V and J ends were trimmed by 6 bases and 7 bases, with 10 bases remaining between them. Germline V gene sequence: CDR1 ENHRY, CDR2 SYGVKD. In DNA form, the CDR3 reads TGTGCCATCAGAGACTCGGAAAATTCACCCCTCCACTTT. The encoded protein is CAIRDSENSPLHF.

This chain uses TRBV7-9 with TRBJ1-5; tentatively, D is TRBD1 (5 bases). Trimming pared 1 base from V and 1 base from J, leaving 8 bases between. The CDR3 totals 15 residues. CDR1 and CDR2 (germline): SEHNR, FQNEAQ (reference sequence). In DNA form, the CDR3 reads TGTGCCAGCAGCTTAGGCAGGGCGAGCAATCAGCCCCAGCATTTT. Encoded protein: CASSLGRASNQPQHF.

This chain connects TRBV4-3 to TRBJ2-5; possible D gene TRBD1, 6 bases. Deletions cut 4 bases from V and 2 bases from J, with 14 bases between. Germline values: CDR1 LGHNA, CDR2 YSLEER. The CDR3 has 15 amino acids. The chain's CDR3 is CASSPSGDSQETQYF. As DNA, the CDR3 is TGCGCCAGCAGCCCCTCAGGGGATTCTCAAGAGACCCAGTACTTC.

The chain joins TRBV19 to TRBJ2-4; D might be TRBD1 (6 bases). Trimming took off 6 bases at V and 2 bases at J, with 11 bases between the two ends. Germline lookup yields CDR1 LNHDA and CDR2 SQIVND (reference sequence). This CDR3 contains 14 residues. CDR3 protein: CASRTRGPKNIQYF. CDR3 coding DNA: TGTGCCAGTAGGACCAGGGGTCCCAAAAACATTCAGTACTTC.

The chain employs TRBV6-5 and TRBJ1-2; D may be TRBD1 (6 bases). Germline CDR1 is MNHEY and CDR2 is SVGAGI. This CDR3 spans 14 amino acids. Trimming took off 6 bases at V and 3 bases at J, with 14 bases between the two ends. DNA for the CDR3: TGTGCCAGCAGGCTAGAGGGACACCACTATGGCTACACCTTC. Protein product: CASRLEGHHYGYTF.

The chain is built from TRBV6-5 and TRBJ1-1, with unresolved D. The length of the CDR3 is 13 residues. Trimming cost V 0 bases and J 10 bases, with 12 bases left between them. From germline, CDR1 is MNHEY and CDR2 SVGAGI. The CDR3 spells CASSYSSTEVAFF. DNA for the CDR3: TGTGCCAGCAGTTACTCGAGTACCGAAGTAGCTTTCTTT.

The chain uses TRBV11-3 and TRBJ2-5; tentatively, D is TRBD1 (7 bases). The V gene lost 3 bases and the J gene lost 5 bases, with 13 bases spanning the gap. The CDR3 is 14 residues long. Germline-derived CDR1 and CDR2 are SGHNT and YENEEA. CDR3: CASSFGGGAETQYF. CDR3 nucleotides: TGTGCCAGCAGCTTTGGAGGGGGCGCCGAGACCCAGTACTTC.

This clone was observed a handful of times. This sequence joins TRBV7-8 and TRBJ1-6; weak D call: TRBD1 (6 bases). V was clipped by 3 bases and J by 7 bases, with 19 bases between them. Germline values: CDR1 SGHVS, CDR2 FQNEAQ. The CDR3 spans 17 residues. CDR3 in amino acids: CASSFLGGGGSNSPLHF. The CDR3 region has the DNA TGTGCCAGCAGCTTCCTCGGGGGCGGGGGATCAAATTCACCCCTCCACTTT.

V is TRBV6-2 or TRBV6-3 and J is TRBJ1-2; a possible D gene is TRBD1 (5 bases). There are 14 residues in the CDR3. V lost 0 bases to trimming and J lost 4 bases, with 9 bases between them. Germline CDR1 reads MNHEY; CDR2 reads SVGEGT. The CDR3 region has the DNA TGTGCCAGCAGTTACTCGCCAGGGCTCTATGGCTACACCTTC. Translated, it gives CASSYSPGLYGYTF.

CDR3 bases: TGTGCCAGCAGCTCTGGCGACAGGGGGAGCACTGAAGCTTTCTTT. It yields the protein CASSSGDRGSTEAFF. This rearrangement joins TRBV7-9 to TRBJ1-1, with 9 bases matching TRBD1. Germline CDR1 and CDR2: SEHNR and FQNEAQ (reference sequence). Losses at the gene ends were 4 bases for V and 4 bases for J; bases not matched to a gene: 7. The CDR3 extends over 15 amino acids. The variable domain in full, with the rest retrieved from reference TRBV7-9 and TRBJ1-1, is DTGVSQNPRHKITKRGQNVTFRCDPISEHNRLYWYRQTLGQGPEFLTYFQNEAQLEKSRLLSDRFSAERPKGSFSTLEIQRTEQGDSAMYLCASSSGDRGSTEAFFGQGTRLTVV.

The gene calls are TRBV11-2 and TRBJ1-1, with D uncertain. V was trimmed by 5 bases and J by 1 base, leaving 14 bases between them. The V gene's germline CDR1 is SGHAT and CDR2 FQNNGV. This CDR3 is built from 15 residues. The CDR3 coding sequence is TGTGCCAGCAGCCCCCGATTAGGAGGGAACACTGAAGCTTTCTTT. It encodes CASSPRLGGNTEAFF.

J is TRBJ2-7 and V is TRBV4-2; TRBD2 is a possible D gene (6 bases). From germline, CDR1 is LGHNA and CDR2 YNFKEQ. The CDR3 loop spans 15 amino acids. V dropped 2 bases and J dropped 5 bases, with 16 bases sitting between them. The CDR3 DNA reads TGTGCCAGCAGCCAAATAACTAGCCTAATTGACGAGCAGTACTTC. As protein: CASSQITSLIDEQYF.

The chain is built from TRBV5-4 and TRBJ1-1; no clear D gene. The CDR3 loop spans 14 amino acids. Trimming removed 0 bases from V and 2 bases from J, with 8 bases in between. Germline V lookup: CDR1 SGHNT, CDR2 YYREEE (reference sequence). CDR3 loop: CASSLGGSNTEAFF. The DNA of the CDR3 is TGTGCCAGCAGCTTGGGCGGGTCAAACACTGAAGCTTTCTTT.